This T cell receptor (beta chain) was captured by sequencing in a study of cytomegalovirus exposure and HLA in healthy donors. The study, taken as a whole, reports: Accounts indicate the classifier identified cytomegalovirus status with strong specificity and sensitivity.

About this clone: Its matching antigen is unknown.

Germline lookup yields CDR1 SGHVS and CDR2 FNYEAQ. The CDR3 extends over 13 amino acids. The PCR used 60 Vbeta and 13 Jbeta primers. Under the authors' procedure: Roughly 73 million unique TCR beta chains, roughly 11 million of them shared, were counted by a later analysis. Profiled with immunoSEQ multiplex PCR; TCRdb holds only in-frame clones, not every one. V, J and clone size were drawn from that table, and D and trimming were deduced from the DNA. The sample includes about 67,000 clones, roughly 75% of them seen just once. The source of this sequence is a man aged 55 to 69 in good health and CMV-seropositive. This chain joins TRBV7-6 and TRBJ2-5; the D is unclear. The end of the DNA aligns better with TRBJ2-7, so the J call may be wrong. The sequencing sample was made of PBMCs. The DNA for the CDR3 is TGTGCCAGCAGCGCACAGCCTACCTACGAGCAGTACTTC. Amino acid sequence: CASSAQPTYEQYF.